The rows below give T cell receptor beta chains drawn from one sample of a study of T cells in Graves' hyperthyroidism and ophthalmopathy. In TCRdb, the multiplex PCR reads were re-called with MiXCR into one record per CDR3 protein. The data show 500,000 to 600,000 distinct CDR3 sequences, around 46% seen once. What was sequenced was peripheral blood or thyroid tissue (not recorded which). These receptors all come from an adult woman with Graves' disease, either hyperthyroidism or ophthalmopathy (not recorded which). Each CDR3 is given with its conserved first and last residue. Each record gives: clone size, V gene, CDR3 protein. Not every row has a clone size; where given, it reads once, few, many or a size class.

.	TRBV29-1	CSLGRGMNTEAFF
.	TRBV2	CASKKHVEKLFF
once	TRBV6-1	CASSYSVVSNQPQHF
many	TRBV29-1	CSVTRDSRGEQYF
.	TRBV7-9	CASSLAARYGLDYGYTF
.	TRBV14	CASSQGQAAFF
.	TRBV7-8	CATSLIKGLGEKLFF
.	TRBV15	CATSRRLLLAGQETQYF
.	TRBV20-1	CSARDPGLAGYHYEQYF
.	TRBV20-1	CSARIGSGNRAYVLTF
.	TRBV5-5	CASSLEGVSSQPQHF
.	TRBV9	CASSVGGGTGTAEHF
.	TRBV7-6	CASSILTGGYTDTQYF
few	TRBV11-3	CASSLALGSEETQYF
.	TRBV9	CASSRDRKGPYYGYTF
many	TRBV7-9	CASSFAGATGELFF
.	TRBV10-3	CATREDQPPLHF
.	TRBV7-9	CASSRLQGASYTF
many	TRBV3-1	CASSKRQGSETQYF
many	TRBV20-1	CSIPPGGNQPQHF
many	TRBV20-1	CSARAGGRYYEQYF
.	TRBV7-2	CASSLRGFQEQYF
many	TRBV5-1	CASTEGSGVNTEAFF
.	TRBV7-9	CASSLAVQYEQYF
.	TRBV7-2	CASSLTSVSEKLFF
many	TRBV5-1	CASSKDSLGAPQHF
.	TRBV2	CASAGTSGRSGEQFF
many	TRBV7-3	CASSLAGGPVYEQYF
.	TRBV7-9	CASSGRTHEQYF
.	TRBV12-3/TRBV12-4	CASSTERSSYEQYF
many	TRBV2	CASHYGETQYF
many	TRBV19	CASSKASNEKLFF
many	TRBV6-6	CASTHRDPPAEAFF
.	TRBV7-3	CASSPGAGDSYEQYF
many	TRBV20-1	CSATTSGRALYEQYF
few	TRBV6-1	CASSDRTSGRAVGETQYF
.	TRBV7-8	CASSYSGMNEKLFF
.	TRBV10-2	CASSEETGFGTGELFF
.	TRBV20-1	CSASPWRGRTQETQYF
many	TRBV4-1	CASSQEMNTEAFF
.	TRBV4-3	CASSQDLAGPSRGYTF
.	TRBV7-8	CASSTGPDGTEAFF
.	TRBV19	CASSIGLQGPQHF
.	TRBV7-8	CASSQGGGIETQYF
few	TRBV7-2	CASSLTEGEQFF
.	TRBV6-6	CASSSTGMVSGKAHEQYF
many	TRBV19	CASSSESTPTANYGYTF
.	TRBV7-3	CASSLGLAGGAGETQYF
.	TRBV7-3	CASSLGTSNTGGNEKLFF